Below, 17 T cell receptor beta chains from the same sample are listed, as sequenced in a study of blood T cell repertoires in COVID-19. The assay was immunoSEQ multiplex PCR, and TCRdb's table has in-frame clones only and misses some. The repertoire holds under 350,000 clones, with more than 75% as singletons. Sequenced material: PBMCs or T cells enriched from blood (not recorded which). All receptors derive from a young man who had recovered from COVID-19.

CDR3 coding DNA: TGTGCCAGCAGCCCATGGCCCAGGGACAGGGGAAGCAATGAGCAGTTCTTC. Translation gives CASSPWPRDRGSNEQFF. The rearrangement joins TRBV11-3 to TRBJ2-1, with 10 bases aligning to TRBD1. V trimming: 5 bases; J trimming: 6 bases; junction bases outside the gene matches: 13. CDR3 size: 17 residues. Per germline, CDR1 SGHNT and CDR2 YENEEA.

The chain uses TRBV6-4 and TRBJ2-6; 8 bases agree with TRBD1. The trim removed 0 bases at V and 0 bases at J, leaving 10 bases unmatched. The CDR3 is made up of 20 amino acids. Germline V CDR1 and CDR2: MRHNA, SNTAGT. Here the CDR3 DNA reads TGTGCCAGCAGTGACTCCACCACAGGGGGTTCCAGCTCTGGGGCCAACGTCCTGACTTTC. As protein: CASSDSTTGGSSSGANVLTF.

The genes are TRBV5-1 and TRBJ1-1; D is perhaps TRBD1 (6 bases). The CDR3 is 15 residues long. Germline-derived CDR1 and CDR2 are SGHRS and YFSETQ. V was shortened by 7 bases and J by 0 bases, with 16 bases between the two germline ends. Here the CDR3 reads CASAEQGLMNTEAFF. In DNA, the CDR3 is TGCGCCAGCGCCGAACAGGGTCTTATGAACACTGAAGCTTTCTTT.

This clone was counted a few times. V gene TRBV6-1 combines with J gene TRBJ2-7; a possible D gene is TRBD2 (7 bases). The CDR3 runs 15 residues. The V end lost 0 bases, the J end lost 0 bases, and 9 bases lay between the germline ends. Germline V gene data show CDR1 as MNHNS and CDR2 as SASEGT. Here the CDR3 DNA reads TGTGCCAGCAGTGAAGCGGGGGGGCCCTCCTACGAGCAGTACTTC. Translated, it gives CASSEAGGPSYEQYF.

The chain combines TRBV18 with TRBJ2-3, with D maybe TRBD1 (5 bases). Germline V lookup: CDR1 KGHSH, CDR2 LQKENI. This CDR3 comprises 13 residues. Trimming removed 8 bases at V and 3 bases at J, with 12 bases between. This CDR3 reads CASPVAGTDTQYF. CDR3 sequence (DNA): TGTGCCAGCCCCGTCGCAGGGACAGATACGCAGTATTTT.

This clone has a single count. V gene TRBV10-3 combines with J gene TRBJ2-1; tentative D call: TRBD2 (6 bases). V shed 6 bases and J shed 3 bases, with 15 bases lying between them. Germline CDR1 reads ENHRY; CDR2 reads SYGVKD. The length of the CDR3 is 15 residues. For the CDR3, the DNA is TGTGCCATCAGACCCAGCGGAGGGAGCTACAATGAGCAGTTCTTC. As protein: CAIRPSGGSYNEQFF.

This chain uses TRBV19 with TRBJ1-5; possibly TRBD1 for D (5 bases). The CDR3 contains 14 residues. The V and J ends lost 4 bases and 2 bases respectively, with 9 bases between them. The germline V gene encodes CDR1 LNHDA and CDR2 SQIVND (reference sequence). CDR3 sequence reads: CASSTPGRNQPQHF. The CDR3 coding sequence is TGTGCCAGTAGTACCCCAGGGCGCAATCAGCCCCAGCATTTT.

V gene TRBV18 combines with J gene TRBJ2-7; 7 bases fit TRBD1. The CDR3 contains 15 residues. Germline-derived CDR1 and CDR2 are KGHSH and LQKENI. The trim removed 2 bases at V and 2 bases at J, leaving 6 bases unmatched. CDR3 sequence: CASSPRQGGTYEQYF. The CDR3 DNA follows: TGTGCCAGCTCACCAAGACAGGGCGGAACCTACGAGCAGTACTTC.

This clone was found once. V is TRBV7-8 and J is TRBJ2-3, with D maybe TRBD2 (6 bases). The germline V and J ends were trimmed by 7 bases and 0 bases, with 14 bases remaining between them. CDR1 is SGHVS and CDR2 is FQNEAQ in the germline V gene. This CDR3 is built from 15 residues. The CDR3 region has the DNA TGTGCCAGCACGCGGGGAAGAACTAGCACAGATACGCAGTATTTT. It yields the protein CASTRGRTSTDTQYF.

The rearrangement links TRBV2 to TRBJ2-3, with D possibly being TRBD2 (6 bases). Trimming took 4 bases from V and 4 from J, leaving 12 bases between them. Germline V gives CDR1 SNHLY, CDR2 FYNNEI. This CDR3 contains 14 residues. CDR3 nucleotides: TGTGCCAGCAGTGCTGGAGGGAACCCAGATACGCAGTATTTT. Translated, it gives CASSAGGNPDTQYF.

This clone appeared a single time. CDR3 sequence (DNA): TGTGCCAGCCGACACCCAGCCAAAAACATTCAGTACTTC. It specifies CASRHPAKNIQYF. The J gene is TRBJ2-4, the V gene TRBV19; no reliable D call. The CDR3 runs to 13 residues. The germline V gene encodes CDR1 LNHDA and CDR2 SQIVND (reference sequence). V lost 9 bases, J lost 0 bases, and 9 bases lay in between.

This clone was observed a handful of times. This rearrangement joins TRBV3-1 (or the pseudogene TRBV3-2) to TRBJ1-1; possible D gene TRBD1, 6 bases. Germline V gene sequence: CDR1 LGHDT, CDR2 YNNKEL (reference sequence). V dropped 4 bases and J dropped 6 bases, with 15 bases sitting between them. The CDR3 is 14 residues long. The CDR3 nucleotides read TGTGCCAGCAGCCTCCACACAAGGACAGCTGAAGCTTTCTTT. Its translation: CASSLHTRTAEAFF.

Points on this clone: One junction end does not reproduce the germline sequence, and a read error may be involved. The chain couples TRBV4-1 to TRBJ2-7; D perhaps matches TRBD1 (5 bases). Germline loops: CDR1 MGHRA, CDR2 YSYEKL. CDR3 length: 17 residues. In DNA form, the CDR3 reads TGCGCCAGCAGCCTAGGACCCCAGGGCCCCTCCTCCAACGAGCAGTACTTC. Its protein product is CASSLGPQGPSSNEQYF.

This sequence joins TRBV19 and TRBJ2-2, with 11 nucleotides matching TRBD2. Trimming removed 1 base from V and 5 bases from J; junction bases left unmatched: 3. CDR1 is LNHDA and CDR2 is SQIVND in the germline V gene (reference sequence). CDR3 length: 16 residues. CDR3 residues: CASSIAPSGRTGELFF. In nucleotides, the CDR3 is TGTGCCAGTAGTATAGCACCTAGCGGGAGGACCGGGGAGCTGTTTTTT.

The V and J genes are TRBV29-1 and TRBJ1-1; D is uncertain. Deletions cut 3 bases from V and 5 bases from J, with 7 bases between. Germline loops: CDR1 SQVTM, CDR2 ANQGSEA. CDR3 length: 11 residues. The CDR3 here is CSVDLSTEAFF. The CDR3 bases are TGCAGCGTTGATCTGAGTACTGAAGCTTTCTTT.

The rearrangement joins TRBV28 to TRBJ1-2, with no clear D. The CDR3 spans 13 residues. Trimming took off 5 bases at V and 6 bases at J, with 13 bases between the two ends. CDR1 is MDHEN and CDR2 is SYDVKM in the germline V gene. CDR3 loop: CASSPALGDGYTF. As DNA, the CDR3 is TGTGCCAGCAGTCCAGCCTTGGGAGATGGCTACACCTTC.

CDR3 amino acids: CASSLTSGSPFSYEQYF. The CDR3 DNA is TGTGCCAGCAGCTTAACTAGCGGGAGCCCATTTTCCTACGAGCAGTACTTC. V and J are TRBV7-9 and TRBJ2-7; 11 bases line up with TRBD2. CDR3 length: 17 residues. Germline V CDR1 and CDR2: SEHNR, FQNEAQ (reference sequence). J lost 1 base, V lost 2 bases, and 7 bases had no gene match.